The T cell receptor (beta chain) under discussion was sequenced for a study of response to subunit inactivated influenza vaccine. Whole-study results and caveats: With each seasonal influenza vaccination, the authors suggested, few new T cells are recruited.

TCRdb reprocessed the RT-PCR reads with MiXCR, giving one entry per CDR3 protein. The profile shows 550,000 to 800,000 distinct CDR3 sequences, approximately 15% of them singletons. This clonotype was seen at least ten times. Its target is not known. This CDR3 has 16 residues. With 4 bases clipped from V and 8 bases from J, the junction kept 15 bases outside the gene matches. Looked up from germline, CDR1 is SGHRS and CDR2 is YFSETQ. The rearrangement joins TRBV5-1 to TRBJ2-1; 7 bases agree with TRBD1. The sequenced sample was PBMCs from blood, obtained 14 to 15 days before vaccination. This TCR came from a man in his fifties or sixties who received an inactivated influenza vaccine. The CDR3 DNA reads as TGCGCCAGCAGCATGACTAACAGGGGCCCTGGTTATGAGCAGTTCTTC. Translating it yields CASSMTNRGPGYEQFF.